This T cell receptor beta chain appears in the sequencing data of a study of T cells in Graves' hyperthyroidism and ophthalmopathy. TCR beta CDR3 regions were amplified from RNA. A first-round RT-PCR of the TCR CDR3 used the HTBI primer set. TCRdb reprocessed the multiplex PCR reads with MiXCR, giving one entry per CDR3 protein. Found here are roughly 800,000 distinct CDR3 sequences, about two fifths of them singletons; the top ten hold about 9%. The CDR3 extends over 13 amino acids. Germline CDR1 reads ENHRY; CDR2 reads SYGVKD. V was shortened by 2 bases and J by 5 bases, with 9 bases between the two germline ends. This clonotype was seen at least ten times.

The sequenced material came from blood. V is TRBV10-3 and J is TRBJ2-5, with a possible D match to TRBD2 (6 bases). This clonotype was sampled from a man younger than 35 with Graves' hyperthyroidism. The CDR3, as DNA: TGTGCCATCAGTGAGCACGGAGGGGAGACCCAGTACTTC. This codes for CAISEHGGETQYF.